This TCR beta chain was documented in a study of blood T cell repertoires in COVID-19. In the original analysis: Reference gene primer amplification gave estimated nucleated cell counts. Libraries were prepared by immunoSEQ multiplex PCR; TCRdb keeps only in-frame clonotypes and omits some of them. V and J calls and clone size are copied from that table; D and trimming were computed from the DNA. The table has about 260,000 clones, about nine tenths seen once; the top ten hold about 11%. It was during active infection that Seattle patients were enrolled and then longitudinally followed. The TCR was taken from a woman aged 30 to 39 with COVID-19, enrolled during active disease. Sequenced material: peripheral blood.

In DNA form, the CDR3 reads TGTGCCAGCAGTGATCGTCCGGGACTACCGAATGAGCAGTTCTTC. The encoded protein is CASSDRPGLPNEQFF. The V call is TRBV25-1, the J call TRBJ2-1, with 7 bases fitting TRBD2. V lost 3 bases to trimming and J lost 7 bases; unmatched junction nucleotides: 9. CDR1 is MGHDK and CDR2 is SYGVNS in the germline V gene. The CDR3 is 15 amino acids.